A single sample gave rise to the 5 T cell receptor beta chains below, sequenced in a study of metastatic and nonmetastatic thyroid tumors. TCRdb used MiXCR to call clones anew from the PCR reads. The table lists around 13,000 clones, less than 30% of them singletons, with 3% to 4.5% in the top ten. Every patient was untreated before thyroid surgery. Sequenced material: blood. The receptor source for this set is a female donor with papillary thyroid cancer or a benign thyroid nodule (not recorded which). Some clones in this sample may be carry-over from other donors' samples.

This chain links TRBV11-3 with TRBJ2-1; maybe TRBD2 (5 bases). The CDR3 runs 13 residues. The V gene lost 5 bases and the J gene lost 3 bases, with 8 bases spanning the gap. The germline CDR1 and CDR2 sequences are SGHNT and YENEEA. CDR3 bases: TGTGCCAGCAGCCTCCGGGACTACAATGAGCAGTTCTTC. As protein: CASSLRDYNEQFF.

This clone was seen repeatedly, ten times or more. Since a much larger clone is just one base distant, this may be a read error. The chain recombines TRBV2 with TRBJ2-7; possible D gene TRBD2, 5 bases. The CDR3 has 15 residues. Germline-derived CDR1 and CDR2 are SNHLY and FYNNEI. The V end lost 1 base, the J end lost 2 bases, and 12 bases lay between the germline ends. This CDR3 reads CASSEGRCPTYEQYF. For the CDR3, the DNA is TGTGCCAGCAGTGAAGGGAGGTGTCCTACCTACGAGCAGTACTTC.

About this clone: Different DNA sequences within this sample yield the same CDR3. The V gene is TRBV5-6, the J gene TRBJ2-5; 14 bases agree with TRBD2. The CDR3 length is 15 residues. The V gene end was trimmed by 4 bases and the J gene end by 4 bases; junction bases not matched to a gene: 3. The germline V gene encodes CDR1 SGHDT and CDR2 YYEEEE. Here the CDR3 DNA reads TGTGCCAGCAGCAGGGGACTAGCGGGAGTAGAGACCCAGTACTTC. Translating gives CASSRGLAGVETQYF.

This clone occurred once. The chain recombines TRBV9 with TRBJ2-1; no clear D gene. Germline V gene data show CDR1 as SGDLS and CDR2 as YYNGEE. This CDR3 spans 16 amino acids. Trimming removed 4 bases from V and 5 bases from J, with 19 bases in between. CDR3 DNA: TGTGCCAGCAGCCAAGCCGCCCGAGGTGGCGACAATGAGCAGTTCTTC. Amino acids: CASSQAARGGDNEQFF.

In this sample, this clone turned up many times. This sequence joins TRBV11-2 and TRBJ2-7, with a weak D call TRBD1 (5 bases). Germline loops: CDR1 SGHAT, CDR2 FQNNGV. The CDR3 is 19 residues long. The V end lost 0 bases, the J end lost 2 bases, and 23 bases lay between the germline ends. For the CDR3, the DNA is TGTGCCAGCAGCTTAGAACGTGGGGCCGGAGTTCGACTCCCCTACGAGCAGTACGTC. This sequence encodes CASSLERGAGVRLPYEQYV.